Described below is a single T cell receptor beta chain sequence and its context. Its specificity is unknown. This entry comes from a study of human T cells and chemical hapten exposure. Time point here: patch test 2, 6 weeks after DPC sensitization. Documented treatment: therapeutic diphenylcyclopropenone sensitization with weekly scalp DPC. The total RNA was obtained from whole blood that was not fractionated. Whole-study results and caveats: With DPC sensitization, TCRs exceeding 1 in 1000 frequency showed no change. Significantly greater numbers of large CDR3 similarity clusters came from expanded TCRs than from controls.

TCRdb itself ran the RACE reads through MiXCR, one entry per CDR3 protein. The data contain approximately 69,000 distinct CDR3 sequences, about a tenth of them singletons. The source of this sequence is a woman aged 50 to 60 with alopecia areata. Some clones in this sample may be carry-over from other donors' samples. This material consisted of whole blood, taken in connection with sensitization to the hapten diphenylcyclopropenone (DPC).

CDR3 loop: CTISDSRTGQITGELFF. CDR3 coding DNA: TGTACCATCAGTGATTCTCGGACGGGACAGATCACCGGGGAGCTGTTTTTT. The V call is TRBV24-1, the J call TRBJ2-2; 7 bases are shared with TRBD1. This CDR3 comprises 17 residues. Germline CDR1 reads KGHDR; CDR2 reads SFDVKD.